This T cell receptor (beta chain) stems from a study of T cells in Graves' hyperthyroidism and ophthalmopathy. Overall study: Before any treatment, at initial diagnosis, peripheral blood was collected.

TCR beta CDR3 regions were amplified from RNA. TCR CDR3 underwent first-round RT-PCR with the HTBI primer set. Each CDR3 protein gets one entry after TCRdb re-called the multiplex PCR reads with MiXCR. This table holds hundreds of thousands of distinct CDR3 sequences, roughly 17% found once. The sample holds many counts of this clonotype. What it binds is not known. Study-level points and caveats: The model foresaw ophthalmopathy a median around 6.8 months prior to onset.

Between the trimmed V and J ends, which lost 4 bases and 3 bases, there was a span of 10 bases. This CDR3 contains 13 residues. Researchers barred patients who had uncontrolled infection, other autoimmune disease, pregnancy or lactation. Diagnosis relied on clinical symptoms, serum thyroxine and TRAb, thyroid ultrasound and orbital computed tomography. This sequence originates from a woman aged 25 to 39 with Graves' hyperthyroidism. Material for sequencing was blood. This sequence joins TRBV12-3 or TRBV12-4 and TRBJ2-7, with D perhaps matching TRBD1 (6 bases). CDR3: CASSSSDSYEQYF. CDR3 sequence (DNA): TGTGCCAGCAGTTCCTCGGACAGCTACGAGCAGTACTTC.